Listed here is a single TCR beta chain. Antigen unknown. These data come from a study of monozygotic twins with inflammatory bowel disease. Germline V gives CDR1 SGHKS, CDR2 YYEKEE (reference sequence). The CDR3 has 17 amino acids. Findings and caveats of the study: Heterogeneous immunosuppressive treatment regimens may have introduced variability into patient repertoires. Researchers report that IBD patients shared fewer clonotypes with others than healthy twins, especially amid disease activity.

UMIs bearing a 6-nucleotide sample barcode were added through template switching. One entry per CDR3 protein, without DNA, is what TCRdb gives after re-calling the 5' RACE reads. The sample table includes more than 300,000 distinct CDR3 sequences. It was from whole blood, with no T cell sorting, that total RNA was isolated. Sample: blood. The receptor comes from a human donor with ulcerative colitis or Crohn's disease, or a healthy co-twin of an affected twin (not recorded which). The genes are TRBV5-5 and TRBJ2-1; TCRdb names TRBD2, which stays unverified in the absence of DNA. CDR3 loop: CASRRHSGTKLNNEQFF.